These 16 T cell receptor beta chains share one sample of origin, sequenced in a study of T cells in Graves' hyperthyroidism and ophthalmopathy. TCR beta CDR3 regions were amplified from RNA transcripts. An initial round of RT-PCR targeting the TCR CDR3 relied on the HTBI primer set. TCRdb redid the calling of the multiplex PCR reads with MiXCR, one entry per CDR3 protein. Among a few hundred thousand distinct CDR3 sequences listed, about 16% were seen once. Input material: blood. The receptor set was obtained from a woman aged 25 to 39 with Graves' ophthalmopathy.

Ten or more counts support this clonotype. The chain couples TRBV28 to TRBJ2-3, with 7 bases aligning to TRBD1. The CDR3 loop spans 15 amino acids. Germline values: CDR1 MDHEN, CDR2 SYDVKM. With 10 bases clipped from V and 2 bases from J, the junction kept 12 bases outside the gene matches. Written as DNA, the CDR3 is TGTGCCACCCTTTTACTTGACAGGGACACAGATACGCAGTATTTT. Protein product: CATLLLDRDTDTQYF. Looking up the rest from reference TRBV28 and TRBJ2-3 gives the full variable domain: DVKVTQSSRYLVKRTGEKVFLECVQDMDHENMFWYRQDPGLGLRLIYFSYDVKMKEKGDIPEGYSVSREKKERFSLILESASTNQTSMYLCATLLLDRDTDTQYFGPGTRLTVL.

This clonotype showed up just a few times. The CDR3 DNA is TGTGCCAGCAGGTCGACAGGGAGCCCTGAAGAGACCCAGTACTTC. As protein: CASRSTGSPEETQYF. This chain joins TRBV12-3 or TRBV12-4 and TRBJ2-5; 7 nucleotides line up with TRBD1. Trimming took 6 bases from V and 3 from J; bases not matched to a gene: 10. This CDR3 is built from 15 residues.

This clonotype appeared many times. V usage is TRBV12-3 or TRBV12-4 and J usage is TRBJ1-5; weak D call: TRBD1 (5 bases). The CDR3 is 13 residues long. The V end lost 7 bases, the J end lost 3 bases, and 10 bases lay between the germline ends. The CDR3 here is CASIQGFNQPQHF. As DNA, the CDR3 is TGTGCCAGCATCCAGGGTTTCAATCAGCCCCAGCATTTT.

The sample holds many counts of this clonotype. The V and J genes are TRBV7-8 and TRBJ1-1, with 7 bases that match TRBD1. Losses at the gene ends were 0 bases for V and 4 bases for J; bases not matched to a gene: 2. This CDR3 comprises 14 residues. Germline values: CDR1 SGHVS, CDR2 FQNEAQ. The CDR3 DNA reads TGTGCCAGCAGCTTAGCGACAGGGTCCACTGAAGCTTTCTTT. It specifies CASSLATGSTEAFF.

The chain carries TRBV20-1 and TRBJ2-1; D call uncertain. Germline values: CDR1 DFQATT, CDR2 SNEGSKA (reference sequence). V was shortened by 5 bases and J by 0 bases, with 14 bases between the two germline ends. The CDR3 consists of 15 residues. The CDR3 here is CSASISLSSYNEQFF. CDR3 bases: TGCAGTGCTTCGATCTCACTGAGCTCCTACAATGAGCAGTTCTTC.

This clonotype appeared a few times. This sequence joins TRBV15 and TRBJ1-2, with D possibly matching TRBD1 (5 bases). V dropped 0 bases and J dropped 5 bases, with 16 bases sitting between them. In germline, CDR1 is LNHNV, CDR2 YYDKDF (reference sequence). This CDR3 has 16 residues. The CDR3 spells CATSREGQQGLYGYTF. In DNA form, the CDR3 reads TGTGCCACCAGCAGAGAAGGACAACAAGGATTGTATGGCTACACCTTC.

This clonotype was observed at least ten times. In nucleotides, the CDR3 is TGTGCCTGGAGTGCCTGGAGGGTACAGTCTGGGGCCAACGTCCTGACTTTC. As protein: CAWSAWRVQSGANVLTF. The rearrangement links TRBV30 to TRBJ2-6; weak D call: TRBD2 (6 bases). Germline CDR1 GTSNPN, CDR2 SVGIG (reference sequence). CDR3 size: 17 residues. Deletions cut 1 base from V and 1 base from J, with 14 bases between.

This clonotype was seen a handful of times. The J gene is TRBJ2-5, the V gene TRBV10-1; weak D call: TRBD2 (6 bases). CDR1 is WNHNN and CDR2 is SYGVQD in the germline V gene (reference sequence). The CDR3 spans 16 residues. With 4 bases removed from V and 1 base from J, the gap between germline ends came to 16 bases. CDR3 nucleotide sequence: TGCGCCAGCAGTGCGGACGGGGGTCGCTCCCAAGAGACCCAGTACTTC. This encodes CASSADGGRSQETQYF.

V usage is TRBV19 and J usage is TRBJ1-5; weak D call: TRBD1 (6 bases). Germline CDR1 reads LNHDA; CDR2 reads SQIVND (reference sequence). The V end lost 3 bases, the J end lost 0 bases, and 21 bases lay between the germline ends. CDR3 size: 19 residues. The CDR3 coding sequence is TGTGCCAGTAGTATCTCCGGGACAAGGGTCTCGGATAGCAATCAGCCCCAGCATTTT. This encodes CASSISGTRVSDSNQPQHF.

V usage is TRBV6-1 and J usage is TRBJ1-2, with D perhaps TRBD1 (5 bases). The V end lost 6 bases, the J end lost 2 bases, and 7 bases lay between the germline ends. Germline V gives CDR1 MNHNS, CDR2 SASEGT. CDR3 size: 12 residues. Here the CDR3 reads CASRQVNYGYTF. CDR3 nucleotides: TGTGCCAGCAGACAGGTCAACTATGGCTACACCTTC.

This clonotype was observed at least ten times. This chain links TRBV28 with TRBJ2-5, with D possibly matching TRBD1 (6 bases). Germline loops: CDR1 MDHEN, CDR2 SYDVKM. V lost 3 bases to trimming and J lost 0 bases, with 14 bases between them. CDR3 size: 16 residues. The CDR3 reads CASSLWWGPYQETQYF. As DNA, the CDR3 is TGTGCCAGCAGTTTGTGGTGGGGGCCTTACCAAGAGACCCAGTACTTC.

This clonotype was detected ten times or more. V gene TRBV28 combines with J gene TRBJ1-1; D not certain. Between the trimmed V and J ends, which lost 3 bases and 4 bases, there was a span of 12 bases. This CDR3 is built from 14 residues. Germline CDR1 is MDHEN and CDR2 is SYDVKM. CDR3: CASSFFSGSTEAFF. As DNA, the CDR3 is TGTGCCAGCAGTTTCTTTAGTGGTAGCACTGAAGCTTTCTTT.

This clonotype came up many times. The chain links TRBV11-2 to TRBJ2-7; TRBD2 aligns across 8 bases. The ends lost 5 bases at V and 3 bases at J; junction bases unmatched: 6. There are 14 residues in the CDR3. The germline CDR1 and CDR2 sequences are SGHAT and FQNNGV. The CDR3 nucleotides are TGTGCCAGCAGCCCCGGGACTAGTGACTACGAGCAGTACTTC. Residues: CASSPGTSDYEQYF.

This clonotype came up many times. In nucleotides, the CDR3 is TGTGCCAGCAGTTATCTACAGGGGGCCTATTCACCCCTCCACTTT. It specifies CASSYLQGAYSPLHF. The V and J genes are TRBV27 and TRBJ1-6; 9 bases line up with TRBD1. CDR1 is MNHEY, CDR2 SMNVEV, per germline (reference sequence). The length of the CDR3 is 15 residues. V lost 4 bases to trimming and J lost 8 bases; unmatched junction nucleotides: 6.

The table lists this clonotype with many counts. The rearrangement joins TRBV11-2 to TRBJ2-1; D gene unclear. Looked up from germline, CDR1 is SGHAT and CDR2 is FQNNGV. The CDR3 extends over 12 amino acids. V dropped 3 bases and J dropped 6 bases, with 6 bases sitting between them. The CDR3 nucleotides are TGTGCCAGCAGCTTCTACACCAATGAGCAGTTCTTC. This sequence encodes CASSFYTNEQFF.

This clonotype was seen at least ten times. This chain uses TRBV13 with TRBJ1-1; D perhaps matches TRBD1 (6 bases). Germline lookup yields CDR1 PRHDT and CDR2 FYEKMQ (reference sequence). Trimming removed 3 bases at V and 6 bases at J, with 11 bases between. This CDR3 is 13 amino acids long. The DNA of the CDR3 is TGTGCCAGCAGCTTGGACAGATTACCTGAAGCTTTCTTT. It codes for CASSLDRLPEAFF.